These 5 T cell receptor beta chains were all obtained from the same sample, sequenced in a study of cytomegalovirus exposure and HLA in healthy donors. PCR involved 60 Vbeta and 13 Jbeta primers. TCRdb keeps only in-frame clones here, not all; method: immunoSEQ multiplex PCR. The sample contains some 130,000 clones, 60% to 75% of which appear only once. Sequencing was performed on PBMCs. The source is a human donor in good health.

This clone has a handful of counts. The gene calls are TRBV11-2 and TRBJ1-1, with D tentatively TRBD1 (6 bases). CDR1 is SGHAT, CDR2 FQNNGV, per germline. Trimming removed 0 bases at V and 6 bases at J, with 11 bases between. The CDR3 is made up of 14 amino acids. CDR3 sequence reads: CASSLDQGWSEAFF. The CDR3 nucleotides are TGTGCCAGCAGCTTAGATCAGGGGTGGTCTGAAGCTTTCTTT. Variable domain in full (rest from reference TRBV11-2 and TRBJ1-1): EAGVAQSPRYKIIEKRQSVAFWCNPISGHATLYWYQQILGQGPKLLIQFQNNGVVDDSQLPKDRFSAERLKGVDSTLKIQPAKLEDSAVYLCASSLDQGWSEAFFGQGTRLTVV.

The chain joins TRBV9 to TRBJ2-2; D possibly corresponds to TRBD1 (5 bases). The V gene's germline CDR1 is SGDLS and CDR2 YYNGEE. The ends were cut back, 0 bases at V and 0 bases at J, with 6 bases in the middle. This CDR3 contains 15 residues. Here the CDR3 reads CASSVGQSNTGELFF. The CDR3 nucleotides are TGTGCCAGCAGCGTAGGACAGTCGAACACCGGGGAGCTGTTTTTT.

The table lists this clone with a few counts. The chain joins TRBV27 to TRBJ2-7; D may be TRBD1 (6 bases). CDR1 and CDR2 from the germline V gene are MNHEY and SMNVEV (reference sequence). The ends were cut back, 2 bases at V and 8 bases at J, with 19 bases in the middle. This CDR3 spans 15 amino acids. CDR3 sequence: CASSLRGGGLRQQYF. CDR3 in DNA: TGTGCCAGCAGTTTAAGAGGGGGTGGGTTACGACAGCAGTACTTC.

This clone appeared a single time. This chain connects TRBV7-9 to TRBJ2-7; TRBD1 matches 9 bases. The V gene end was trimmed by 5 bases and the J gene end by 3 bases; junction bases not matched to a gene: 11. Germline-derived CDR1 and CDR2 are SEHNR and FQNEAQ (reference sequence). This CDR3 spans 16 amino acids. CDR3 sequence: CASSIRRDRDHYEQYF. For the CDR3, the DNA is TGTGCCAGCAGCATCCGCCGGGACAGGGACCACTACGAGCAGTACTTC.

This chain links TRBV5-8 with TRBJ2-7, with TRBD2 identical over 13 bases. The V and J ends lost 4 bases and 5 bases, in that order; junction bases with no gene match: 6. This CDR3 region has 15 residues. Germline lookup yields CDR1 SGHTS and CDR2 YDEGEE. The CDR3 loop is CASSRGLAGTHEQYF. CDR3 nucleotides: TGTGCCAGCAGCCGGGGACTAGCGGGAACCCACGAGCAGTACTTC.